This record covers a single T cell receptor beta chain. Looked up from germline, CDR1 is KGHSH and CDR2 is LQKENI. Between the trimmed V and J ends, which lost 4 bases and 2 bases, there was a span of 15 bases. The CDR3 extends over 16 amino acids. The record originates from a study of blood T cell repertoires in COVID-19. Looking at the study overall: Samples came from the United States, Italy and Spain, spanning acute and convalescent COVID-19. PBMCs, B-cell-depleted T cells, or T cells were the source of the cDNA or gDNA that made up the material.

In the study's own analysis: Amplification of reference gene primers provided the estimated nucleated cell counts. TCRdb's table, derived via immunoSEQ multiplex PCR, lists solely in-frame clones and lacks some. From that table come the V and J calls and clone size; the DNA was used to work out D and trimming. The sample carries almost 200,000 clones, around 81% recorded once. This chain links TRBV18 with TRBJ1-5; D is possibly TRBD1 (6 bases). This TCR was sampled from a man aged 55 to 70 with COVID-19, enrolled during active disease. The sample taken for sequencing was peripheral blood. The CDR3 region is CASSLLQGEGNQPQHF. The DNA for the CDR3 is TGTGCCAGCTCACTTCTACAGGGAGAGGGCAATCAGCCCCAGCATTTT.